The 17 T cell receptor beta chains in this list originate from one sample, sequenced in a study of blood T cell repertoires in COVID-19. Clones were sequenced by immunoSEQ multiplex PCR, and TCRdb holds only the in-frame ones, with some missing. The sample records over 200,000 clones, approximately 80% being singletons. The material sequenced was PBMCs or T cells enriched from blood (not recorded which). These receptor sequences come from a man between 60 and 75 years old who had recovered from COVID-19.

This clone appeared a single time. This chain links TRBV7-8 with TRBJ1-2; 9 bases are a match to TRBD1. This CDR3 region has 14 residues. Germline V CDR1 and CDR2: SGHVS, FQNEAQ. J lost 7 bases, V lost 0 bases, and 3 bases had no gene match. The chain's CDR3 is CASSLAPTGGGYTF. CDR3 nucleotide sequence: TGTGCCAGCAGCTTAGCACCGACAGGGGGTGGCTACACCTTC.

This clone was recorded only once. The V and J genes are TRBV6-2 or TRBV6-3 and TRBJ1-1, with D possibly being TRBD1 (5 bases). V was trimmed by 4 bases and J by 5 bases, leaving 14 bases between them. This CDR3 comprises 14 residues. Germline CDR1 MNHEY, CDR2 SVGEGT. DNA of the CDR3: TGTGCCAGCAGTTTTGTGGGGCGGTGGACTGAAGCTTTCTTT. It is translated as CASSFVGRWTEAFF.

The V and J genes are TRBV18 and TRBJ2-2; D might be TRBD2 (6 bases). The CDR3 is made up of 16 amino acids. V was trimmed by 6 bases and J by 4 bases, leaving 18 bases between them. Per germline, CDR1 KGHSH and CDR2 LQKENI. CDR3 in amino acids: CASSRKLRDFTGELFF. The CDR3 nucleotides are TGTGCCAGCTCTCGCAAGCTCCGGGACTTCACCGGGGAGCTGTTTTTT.

The chain uses TRBV14 and TRBJ2-5; maybe TRBD1 (5 bases). The V end lost 0 bases, the J end lost 7 bases, and 9 bases lay between the germline ends. The CDR3 is made up of 13 amino acids. Germline CDR1 reads SGHDN; CDR2 reads FVKESK. This CDR3 reads CASSQEQGVTQYF. The CDR3 DNA is TGTGCCAGCAGCCAAGAACAAGGGGTGACCCAGTACTTC.

The CDR3 here is CSVEPRAGNTEAFF. CDR3 nucleotide sequence: TGCAGCGTTGAACCGAGGGCAGGGAACACTGAAGCTTTCTTT. The V gene is TRBV29-1, the J gene TRBJ1-1; D unclear. The length of the CDR3 is 14 residues. Per germline, CDR1 SQVTM and CDR2 ANQGSEA. V was cut by 2 bases and J by 1 base, with 11 bases left in between.

The rearrangement uses TRBV7-9 and TRBJ2-2, with D perhaps matching TRBD2 (6 bases). This CDR3 has 14 amino acids. Trimming removed 2 bases from V and 6 bases from J, with 10 bases in between. The germline gives CDR1 SEHNR, CDR2 FQNEAQ (reference sequence). CDR3 sequence reads: CASSLPGEAGELFF. For the CDR3, the DNA is TGTGCCAGCAGCTTACCCGGGGAGGCCGGGGAGCTGTTTTTT.

CDR3 in DNA: TGTGCCAGCAGCCAAGCTAGCGAAGAGACCCAGTACTTC. It specifies CASSQASEETQYF. The chain is built from TRBV3-1 (or the pseudogene TRBV3-2) and TRBJ2-5, with D possibly TRBD2 on 6 matching bases. The ends were cut back, 1 base at V and 3 bases at J, with 6 bases in the middle. The germline CDR1 and CDR2 sequences are LGHDT and YNNKEL (reference sequence). The CDR3 runs 13 residues.

Worth noting for this clone: The sample holds other DNA sequences that translate to the same CDR3. J is TRBJ1-2 and V is TRBV14, with 8 bases matching TRBD1. The CDR3 covers 14 residues. The V gene's germline CDR1 is SGHDN and CDR2 FVKESK. V was clipped by 4 bases and J by 5 bases; unmatched bases: 6. CDR3 DNA: TGTGCCAGCAGCCCCGGACAGGGAATTTATGGCTACACCTTC. Its translation: CASSPGQGIYGYTF.

V is TRBV4-2 and J is TRBJ1-6, with a weak D call TRBD1 (5 bases). The CDR3 sequence is 15 residues long. The V and J ends lost 1 base and 5 bases respectively, with 9 bases between them. CDR1 and CDR2 (germline): LGHNA, YNFKEQ. CDR3 DNA: TGTGCCAGCAGCCAAGCTAGGGGCGATAATTCACCCCTCCACTTT. This gives the protein CASSQARGDNSPLHF.

The chain carries TRBV5-1 and TRBJ1-1; TRBD1 matches at 8 bases. The V and J ends lost 4 bases and 7 bases, in that order; junction bases with no gene match: 6. In germline, CDR1 is SGHRS, CDR2 YFSETQ. This CDR3 contains 13 residues. The CDR3: CASSGTGRHEAFF. CDR3 in DNA: TGCGCCAGCAGCGGGACAGGACGCCATGAAGCTTTCTTT.

The chain employs TRBV4-2 and TRBJ1-4; D remains ambiguous. CDR1 is LGHNA and CDR2 is YNFKEQ in the germline V gene. Trimming removed 2 bases from V and 8 bases from J, with 18 bases in between. The CDR3 consists of 16 residues. CDR3 in DNA: TGTGCCAGCAGCCAATTAGTTTCCGAATGGGAGGAAAAACTGTTTTTT. Protein: CASSQLVSEWEEKLFF.

This chain uses TRBV11-3 with TRBJ2-5, with 8 bases identical to TRBD2. J was trimmed by 2 bases and V by 1 base; bases with no gene match: 6. Germline V gives CDR1 SGHNT, CDR2 YENEEA. CDR3 length equals 16 residues. The CDR3: CASSLASAGGQETQYF. CDR3 nucleotides: TGTGCCAGCAGCTTAGCTTCTGCGGGGGGTCAAGAGACCCAGTACTTC.

The CDR3 here is CASSRNRGRDNEQFF. Here the CDR3 DNA reads TGTGCCAGCAGTAGAAACAGGGGGCGAGACAATGAGCAGTTCTTC. This rearrangement joins TRBV6-2 or TRBV6-3 to TRBJ2-1, with TRBD1 matching over 9 bases. Per the germline V gene, CDR1 is MNHEY and CDR2 is SVGEGT. With 5 bases clipped from V and 5 bases from J, the junction kept 7 bases outside the gene matches. This CDR3 has 15 residues.

This chain links TRBV10-2 with TRBJ2-5; the D gene is possibly TRBD1 (6 bases). Germline V gene data show CDR1 as WSHSY and CDR2 as SAAADI. The CDR3 extends over 15 amino acids. V dropped 2 bases and J dropped 1 base, with 11 bases sitting between them. The CDR3 DNA is TGCGCCAGCAGTGAGATCCCAGGGGCCCAAGAGACCCAGTACTTC. Encoded protein: CASSEIPGAQETQYF.

This rearrangement joins TRBV15 to TRBJ1-1; D unresolved. V lost 1 base and J lost 2, with 11 bases in between. The CDR3 contains 15 residues. The germline gives CDR1 LNHNV, CDR2 YYDKDF (reference sequence). CDR3: CATSRGKGGNTEAFF. CDR3 DNA sequence: TGTGCCACCAGCAGAGGGAAGGGAGGCAACACTGAAGCTTTCTTT.

The V gene is TRBV2, the J gene TRBJ2-5; D is unresolved. Trimming shortened V by 6 bases and J by 4 bases, and 9 bases separated the two germline ends. Germline CDR1 and CDR2: SNHLY and FYNNEI. The CDR3 consists of 12 residues. For the CDR3, the DNA is TGTGCCAGCAGCCTCGAGTTAGAGACCCAGTACTTC. Protein product: CASSLELETQYF.

Only one count was recorded for this clone. The V gene is TRBV7-2, the J gene TRBJ1-6; D is undetermined. The germline V gene has CDR1 SGHTA and CDR2 FQGNSA. V lost 5 bases to trimming and J lost 0 bases, with 11 bases between them. The CDR3 is made up of 16 amino acids. Here the CDR3 DNA reads TGTGCCAGCAGCACAGAACAGAGCTCCTATAATTCACCCCTCCACTTT. Amino acid sequence: CASSTEQSSYNSPLHF.